This TCR beta chain was identified in a study of CD8 T cells in ankylosing spondylitis. This clonotype was found many times. The target antigen is unknown. Quantitative 5'-RACE with molecular barcodes was used to make the TCR beta libraries. TCRdb passed the 5' RACE reads through MiXCR, listing each CDR3 protein once. The sample includes some 8,900 distinct CDR3 sequences, 3.9% of them seen just once. V shed 4 bases, J shed 0 bases, and the junction held 11 bases outside the gene matches. Germline values: CDR1 SGDLS, CDR2 YYNGEE. This CDR3 is built from 17 residues. Broader study findings: Earlier literature documents some of the motif variants in reactive arthritis synovial fluid and blood. According to the report, clones linked to the disease were significantly enriched in matched synovial fluid samples taken from ankylosing spondylitis patients. Seemingly distinctive of ankylosing spondylitis blood was a TCR beta motif formed by eight highly homologous variants.

The chain joins TRBV9 to TRBJ2-7, with 9 bases that match TRBD1. Sequenced input: blood, either unsorted or a sorted T cell fraction (not recorded which). The sequence derives from a female donor with ankylosing spondylitis or in good health (not recorded which). The CDR3 reads CASSPFGGTGISYEQYF. As DNA, the CDR3 is TGTGCCAGCAGCCCCTTCGGCGGGACAGGGATCTCCTACGAGCAGTACTTC.